This T cell receptor (beta chain) was documented in a study of naive and memory T cell subsets. The V gene end was trimmed by 8 bases and the J gene end by 7 bases; junction bases not matched to a gene: 10. This CDR3 contains 13 residues. From germline, CDR1 is SNHLY and CDR2 FYNNEI. An equimolar mix of two oligonucleotides served as the beta constant-region primer for TRBC1 and TRBC2. The cDNA 3' end received a ligated single-stranded oligonucleotide carrying the SP2 primer and a 12-nucleotide UMI. TCRdb recomputed calls from the UMI-ligation and nested PCR reads with MiXCR, one row per CDR3 protein. The sample includes tens of thousands of distinct CDR3 sequences, more than 6.5% of them seen just once. This clonotype came up many times. Its specificity is not known. Whole-study results and caveats: TCR counts from RNA may reflect activation-linked expression changes. In CD4 and CD8 cells, diversity dropped from naive through EMRA.

The sequence was collected from a human donor in good health. The sample consisted of central memory CD4+ T cells from blood. This chain connects TRBV2 to TRBJ2-7; 8 nucleotides match TRBD1. The CDR3 DNA reads as TGTGCCAGCCAGTTGCAGGGGGCGCGAGAGCAGTACTTC. It is translated as CASQLQGAREQYF.